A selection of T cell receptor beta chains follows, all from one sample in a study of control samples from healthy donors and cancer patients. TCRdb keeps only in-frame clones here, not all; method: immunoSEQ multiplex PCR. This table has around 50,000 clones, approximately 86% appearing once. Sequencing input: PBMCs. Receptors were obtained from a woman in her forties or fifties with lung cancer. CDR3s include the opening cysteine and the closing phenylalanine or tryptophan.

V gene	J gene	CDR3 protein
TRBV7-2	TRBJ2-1	CASSLDTGGGTAKFF
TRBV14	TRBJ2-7	CASSQWRGAEQYF
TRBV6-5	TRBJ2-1	CASSYMAADNEQFF
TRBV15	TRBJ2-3	CATREGGGAKDTQYF
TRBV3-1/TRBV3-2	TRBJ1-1	CASSQGTGVAFF
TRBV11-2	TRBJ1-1	CASSLWGRGDTEAFF
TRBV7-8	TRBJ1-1	CASALPTGVTEAFF
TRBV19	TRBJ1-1	CASSMRGPNTEAFF
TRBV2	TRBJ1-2	CASSEARWENGYTF
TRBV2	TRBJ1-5	CASSDENSNQPQHF
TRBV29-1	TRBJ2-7	CSVERRNEQYF
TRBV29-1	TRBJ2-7	CSISGTSLNEQYF
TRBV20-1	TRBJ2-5	CSARNLETQYF
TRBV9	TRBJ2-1	CASSAAPPDEQFF
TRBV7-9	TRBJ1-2	CASSSEGDFNYGYTF